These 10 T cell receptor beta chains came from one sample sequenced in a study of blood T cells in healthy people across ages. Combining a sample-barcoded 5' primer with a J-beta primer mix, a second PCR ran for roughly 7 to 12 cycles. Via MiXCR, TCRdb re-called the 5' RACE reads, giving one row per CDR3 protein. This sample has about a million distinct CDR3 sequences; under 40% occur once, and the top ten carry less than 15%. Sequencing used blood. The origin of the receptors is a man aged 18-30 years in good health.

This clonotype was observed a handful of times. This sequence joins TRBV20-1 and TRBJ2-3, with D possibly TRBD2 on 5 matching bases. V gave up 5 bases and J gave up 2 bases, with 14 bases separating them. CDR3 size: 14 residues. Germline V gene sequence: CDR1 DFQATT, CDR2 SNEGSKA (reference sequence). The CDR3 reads CSASRTGITDTQYF. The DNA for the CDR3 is TGCAGTGCTTCCCGGACTGGAATCACAGATACGCAGTATTTT.

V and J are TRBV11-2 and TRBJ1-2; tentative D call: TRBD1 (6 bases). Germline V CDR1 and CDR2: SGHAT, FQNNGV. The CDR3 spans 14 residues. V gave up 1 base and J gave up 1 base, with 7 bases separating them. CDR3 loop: CASSLGGHNYGYTF. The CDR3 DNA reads TGTGCCAGCAGCTTAGGGGGGCATAACTATGGCTACACCTTC.

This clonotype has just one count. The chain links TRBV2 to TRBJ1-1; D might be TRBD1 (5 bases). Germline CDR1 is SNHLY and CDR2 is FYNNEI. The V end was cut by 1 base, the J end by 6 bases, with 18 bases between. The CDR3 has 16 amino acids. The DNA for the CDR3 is TGTGCCAGCAGTGAAGAGCCCCCCGGGGCTGGCGCTGAAGCTTTCTTT. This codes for CASSEEPPGAGAEAFF.

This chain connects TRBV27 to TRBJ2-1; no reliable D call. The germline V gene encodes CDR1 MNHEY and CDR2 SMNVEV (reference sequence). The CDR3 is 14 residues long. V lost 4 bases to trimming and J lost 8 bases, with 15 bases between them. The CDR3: CASSSRTAHYEQFF. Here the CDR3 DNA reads TGTGCCAGCAGTTCTCGGACGGCTCACTATGAGCAGTTCTTC.

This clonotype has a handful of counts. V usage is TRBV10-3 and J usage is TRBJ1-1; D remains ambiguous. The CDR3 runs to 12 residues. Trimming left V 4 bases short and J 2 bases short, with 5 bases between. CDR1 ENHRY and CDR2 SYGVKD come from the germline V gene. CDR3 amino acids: CAISGGNTEAFF. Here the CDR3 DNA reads TGTGCCATCAGTGGGGGTAACACTGAAGCTTTCTTT.

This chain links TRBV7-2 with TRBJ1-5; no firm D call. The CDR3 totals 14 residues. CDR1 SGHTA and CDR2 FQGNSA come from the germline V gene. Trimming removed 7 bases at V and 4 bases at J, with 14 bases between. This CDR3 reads CASNLGVENQPQHF. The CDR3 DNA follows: TGTGCCAGCAACCTTGGGGTCGAAAATCAGCCCCAGCATTTT.

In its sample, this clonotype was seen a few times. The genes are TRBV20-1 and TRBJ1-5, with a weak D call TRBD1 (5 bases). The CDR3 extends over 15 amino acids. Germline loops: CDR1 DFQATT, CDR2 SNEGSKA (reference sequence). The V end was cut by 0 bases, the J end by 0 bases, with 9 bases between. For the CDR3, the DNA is TGCAGTGCTAGAGATACGACAGATAGCAATCAGCCCCAGCATTTT. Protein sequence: CSARDTTDSNQPQHF.

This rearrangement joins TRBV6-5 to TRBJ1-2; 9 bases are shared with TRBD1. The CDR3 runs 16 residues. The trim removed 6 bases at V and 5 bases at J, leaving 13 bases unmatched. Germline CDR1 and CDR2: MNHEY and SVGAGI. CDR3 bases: TGTGCCAGCAGCTTTCGCCGGGACAGGGAATCTTATGGCTACACCTTC. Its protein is CASSFRRDRESYGYTF.

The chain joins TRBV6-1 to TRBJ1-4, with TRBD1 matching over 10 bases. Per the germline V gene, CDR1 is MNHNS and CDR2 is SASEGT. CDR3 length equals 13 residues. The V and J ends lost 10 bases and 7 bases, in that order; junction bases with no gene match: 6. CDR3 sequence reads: CATGGQGPEKLFF. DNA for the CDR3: TGTGCCACTGGGGGACAGGGGCCTGAAAAACTGTTTTTT.

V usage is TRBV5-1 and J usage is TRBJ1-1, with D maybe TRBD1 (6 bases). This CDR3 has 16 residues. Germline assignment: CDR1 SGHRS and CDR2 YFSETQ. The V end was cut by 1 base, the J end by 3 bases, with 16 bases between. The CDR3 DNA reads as TGCGCCAGCAGCTTGCTCCTGCGGTCAGGGGACACTGAAGCTTTCTTT. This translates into CASSLLLRSGDTEAFF. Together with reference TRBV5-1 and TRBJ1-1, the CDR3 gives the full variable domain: KAGVTQTPRYLIKTRGQQVTLSCSPISGHRSVSWYQQTPGQGLQFLFEYFSETQRNKGNFPGRFSGRQFSNSRSEMNVSTLELGDSALYLCASSLLLRSGDTEAFFGQGTRLTVV.